The rows below give T cell receptor beta chains drawn from one sample of a study of blood T cells in healthy people across ages. MiXCR, run by TCRdb on the 5' RACE reads, gives a single entry per CDR3 protein. The table records about 900,000 distinct CDR3 sequences, 55% to 65% of them present only once. The source material was blood. Source of these receptors: a man under 40 in good health. Each CDR3 is given with its conserved first and last residue. Each record gives: CDR3 length, V gene, clone size, J gene, D gene, CDR3 DNA, CDR3 protein. D genes are given only for firm matches. Some rows mark clone size as missing; the rest say once, few, many or name a class of expanded clone.

12	TRBV5-1	.	TRBJ2-1	.	TGCGCCAGCGGCTTGCGGGGTAATGAGCAGTTCTTC	CASGLRGNEQFF
18	TRBV20-1	.	TRBJ2-6	.	TGCAGTGCTAGAGAACCGGGACGGGGAAGCTCTGGGGCCAACGTCCTGACTTTC	CSAREPGRGSSGANVLTF
15	TRBV15	.	TRBJ2-5	TRBD2	TGTGCCACCACTTTATCAGCGGGGGGAGGAGAGACCCAGTACTTC	CATTLSAGGGETQYF
13	TRBV29-1	few	TRBJ2-7	TRBD1	TGCAGCGGCGGACAGGGGTTCTCCTACGAGCAGTACTTC	CSGGQGFSYEQYF
18	TRBV24-1	.	TRBJ2-3	TRBD2	TGTGCCACCAGTGGTTTAGGGGCTAGCGGGACTATTACAGATACGCAGTATTTT	CATSGLGASGTITDTQYF
14	TRBV6-2/TRBV6-3	.	TRBJ1-5	.	TGTGCCAGCAGCTGGCCCTCGTTACATCAGCCCCAGCATTTT	CASSWPSLHQPQHF
15	TRBV28	.	TRBJ1-4	.	TGTGCCAGCAGTTTATTGGGACAATTTAATGAAAAACTGTTTTTT	CASSLLGQFNEKLFF
14	TRBV5-4	few	TRBJ1-6	.	TGTGCCAGCAGCTTGCAGGGATCGGATTCACCCCTCCACTTT	CASSLQGSDSPLHF
14	TRBV6-5	.	TRBJ2-3	TRBD1	TGTGCCAGCACCAGACAGGGGGCCCCAGATACGCAGTATTTT	CASTRQGAPDTQYF
15	TRBV20-1	.	TRBJ2-7	.	TGCAGTGCCGACAGTAGGGACGGAGGCTCCTACGAGCAGTACTTC	CSADSRDGGSYEQYF
12	TRBV29-1	.	TRBJ2-7	TRBD1	TGCAGCGTTAGGACAGGCTCCTACGAGCAGTACTTC	CSVRTGSYEQYF
13	TRBV29-1	once	TRBJ2-1	.	TGCAGCGCTTCGAGAGTGGCCTACAATGAGCAGTTCTTC	CSASRVAYNEQFF
18	TRBV6-5	.	TRBJ2-7	.	TGTGCCAGCAGTTACCAGAGGGGGACCCGCGACGGATCCTACGAGCAGTACTTC	CASSYQRGTRDGSYEQYF
14	TRBV6-5	.	TRBJ2-1	.	TGTGCCAGCAGAGACTATTCGTCCTACAATGAGCAGTTCTTC	CASRDYSSYNEQFF
16	TRBV9	.	TRBJ2-7	.	TGTGCCAGCAGCGTAGGTATGGGCGTCGGAGTAAACGAGCAGTACTTC	CASSVGMGVGVNEQYF
13	TRBV7-2	few	TRBJ2-1	.	TGTGCCAGCAGCCCGGCTAGAAACAATGAGCAGTTCTTC	CASSPARNNEQFF
16	TRBV6-6	.	TRBJ2-7	TRBD1	TGTGCCTGCAGTTACCACCGGGACAGGGGGTCCTACGAGCAGTACTTC	CACSYHRDRGSYEQYF
14	TRBV4-3	few	TRBJ2-1	.	TGCGCCAGCAGCCAAGGGGCGGCAGGGGATGAGCAGTTCTTC	CASSQGAAGDEQFF
15	TRBV29-1	few	TRBJ2-1	TRBD2	TGCAGCGTTGAACCTTGGTGGGGGGGAAACAATGAGCAGTTCTTC	CSVEPWWGGNNEQFF
16	TRBV7-2	.	TRBJ2-1	TRBD2	TGTGCCGGCAGCTTTGGTGGCGGGGGTTTTGGGGGGGTGCAGTTCTTC	CAGSFGGGGFGGVQFF
13	TRBV5-1	few	TRBJ2-3	TRBD2	TGCGCCAGCAGCGCTAGCGGGGGAGATACGCAGTATTTT	CASSASGGDTQYF
13	TRBV20-1	few	TRBJ1-2	TRBD1	TGCAGTGCCCCGGGACAGAATAAAGACGGCTACACCTTC	CSAPGQNKDGYTF
15	TRBV12-3/TRBV12-4	.	TRBJ2-1	.	TGTGCCAGCAGTTTGGTATGGAGCTCCTACAATGAGCAGTTCTTC	CASSLVWSSYNEQFF
10	TRBV20-1	.	TRBJ1-1	.	TGCAGTGCTATGAACACTGAAGCTTTCTTT	CSAMNTEAFF
16	TRBV20-1	.	TRBJ1-1	.	TGCAGTGCTAGATTTGAAAGGGGCCTTATGAACACTGAAGCTTTCTTT	CSARFERGLMNTEAFF
14	TRBV5-4	.	TRBJ2-5	TRBD2	TGTGCCAGCAGCAGGGGACTATCCCAAGAGACCCAGTACTTC	CASSRGLSQETQYF
16	TRBV9	.	TRBJ2-7	.	TGTGCCAGCAGCGCGTTGGGGGCGGAGGCCTTATACGAGCAGTACTTC	CASSALGAEALYEQYF
11	TRBV20-1	.	TRBJ2-5	.	TGCAGTGTATGGGGTGGGGAGACCCAGTACTTC	CSVWGGETQYF
13	TRBV6-5	.	TRBJ2-5	TRBD2	TGTGCCAGCAATAGCGGGGAACAAGAGACCCAGTACTTC	CASNSGEQETQYF
14	TRBV4-3	few	TRBJ1-5	.	TGCGCCAGCAGCCAAGAGCCGAGCAATCAGCCCCAGCATTTT	CASSQEPSNQPQHF
14	TRBV10-3	.	TRBJ2-5	.	TGTGCCATCAGTCCAGGAGCGGCTAGGGAGACCCAGTACTTC	CAISPGAARETQYF
17	TRBV29-1	.	TRBJ2-3	.	TGCAGCGTTGTTCCGCTCTTTTCCGGGAGTGGCACAGATACGCAGTATTTT	CSVVPLFSGSGTDTQYF
13	TRBV12-3/TRBV12-4	few	TRBJ2-5	TRBD2	TGTGCCAGCACCAGGACTAGGACAGAGACCCAGTACTTC	CASTRTRTETQYF
15	TRBV9	.	TRBJ2-7	.	TGTGCCAGCAGCGTAGACCCGGCGGGTTCCTACGAGCAGTACTTC	CASSVDPAGSYEQYF
15	TRBV2	.	TRBJ1-2	TRBD1	TGTGCCAGCAGCTTTGGACAGGCCGAATTGCATGGCTACACCTTC	CASSFGQAELHGYTF
14	TRBV7-2	.	TRBJ1-1	TRBD1	TGTGCCAGCAGCTTAGAAAGGGGGCATACTGAAGCTTTCTTT	CASSLERGHTEAFF
14	TRBV2	few	TRBJ1-5	TRBD1	TGTGCCAGCAGGGAGACAGGGGACAATCAGCCCCAGCATTTT	CASRETGDNQPQHF